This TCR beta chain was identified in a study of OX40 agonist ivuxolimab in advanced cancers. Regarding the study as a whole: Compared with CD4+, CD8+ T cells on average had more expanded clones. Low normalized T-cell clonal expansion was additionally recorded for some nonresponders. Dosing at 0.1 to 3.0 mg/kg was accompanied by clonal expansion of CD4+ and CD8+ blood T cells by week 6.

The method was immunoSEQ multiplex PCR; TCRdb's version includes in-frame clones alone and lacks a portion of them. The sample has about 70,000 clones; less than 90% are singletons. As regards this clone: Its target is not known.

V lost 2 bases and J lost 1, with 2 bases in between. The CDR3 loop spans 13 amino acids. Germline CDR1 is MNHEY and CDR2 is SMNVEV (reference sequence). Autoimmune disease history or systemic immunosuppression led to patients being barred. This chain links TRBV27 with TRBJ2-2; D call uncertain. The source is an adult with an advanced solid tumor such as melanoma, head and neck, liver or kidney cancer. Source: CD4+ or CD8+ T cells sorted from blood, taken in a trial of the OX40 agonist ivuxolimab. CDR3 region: CASSLGNTGELFF. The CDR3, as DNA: TGTGCCAGCAGTTTAGGGAACACCGGGGAGCTGTTTTTT.